A single sample is the source of the 9 T cell receptor beta chains below, sequenced in a study of T-cell reconstitution after alpha-beta-depleted transplantation in children. Molecular barcoding with unique molecular identifiers was used for the TCRbeta library. TCRdb called the PCR reads again in MiXCR, with one record for every CDR3 protein. The data hold around 480,000 distinct CDR3 sequences, with over 25% observed a single time. Sample: PBMCs from the stem cell graft donor, taken from the stem cell graft. The receptor set was obtained from a human donor who donated a stem cell graft to a child with aplastic anemia.

In this sample, this clonotype turned up a few times. The gene calls are TRBV20-1 and TRBJ2-5; tentatively, D is TRBD1 or TRBD2 (6 bases each). The V and J ends lost 5 bases and 6 bases respectively, with 16 bases between them. This CDR3 spans 13 amino acids. Germline values: CDR1 DFQATT, CDR2 SNEGSKA (reference sequence). CDR3 coding DNA: TGCAGTGCTGGTGGACGGGGGCTCCAGACCCAGTACTTC. Protein sequence: CSAGGRGLQTQYF.

The chain recombines TRBV12-5 with TRBJ2-3, with TRBD1 matching 7 bases. The CDR3 is 13 amino acids. Unmatched junction bases numbered 1, after V lost 4 bases and J lost 3 bases. CDR1 is LGHNT, CDR2 FRNRAP, per germline. The CDR3 is CASGSGGTDTQYF. CDR3 DNA: TGTGCTAGTGGTTCAGGGGGAACAGATACGCAGTATTTT.

DNA of the CDR3: TGTGCCAGCAGTGATATGGACAGAACCTACGAGCAGTACGTC. Its protein is CASSDMDRTYEQYV. V and J are TRBV2 and TRBJ2-7, with D possibly TRBD1 on 6 matching bases. This CDR3 has 14 residues. CDR1 is SNHLY, CDR2 FYNNEI, per germline. The V end lost 3 bases, the J end lost 2 bases, and 11 bases lay between the germline ends.

The genes are TRBV27 and TRBJ1-5; D is ambiguous. CDR1 and CDR2 from the germline V gene are MNHEY and SMNVEV (reference sequence). The CDR3 is 13 amino acids. The V and J ends lost 5 bases and 2 bases respectively, with 7 bases between them. The CDR3: CASSPNRNQPQHF. DNA for the CDR3: TGTGCCAGCAGTCCCAATCGCAATCAGCCCCAGCATTTT.

The V and J genes are TRBV6-1 and TRBJ2-3, with D perhaps matching TRBD1 (5 bases). The CDR3 length is 13 residues. The germline V and J ends were trimmed by 2 bases and 4 bases, with 7 bases remaining between them. Germline V gene sequence: CDR1 MNHNS, CDR2 SASEGT. CDR3 residues: CASSEQGSDTQYF. CDR3 DNA sequence: TGTGCCAGCAGTGAACAGGGTTCAGATACGCAGTATTTT.

This clonotype was counted between two and nine times. This chain's CDR3 is CASSFQDRDEDTQYF. CDR3 sequence (DNA): TGCGCCAGCAGCTTCCAGGACAGGGACGAAGATACGCAGTATTTT. The V gene is TRBV5-1, the J gene TRBJ2-3; 8 bases are a match to TRBD1. This CDR3 spans 15 amino acids. Germline trimming cut 2 bases from V and 5 bases from J; bases unmatched to any gene: 7. Per the germline V gene, CDR1 is SGHRS and CDR2 is YFSETQ.

This clonotype has a handful of counts. The gene calls are TRBV27 and TRBJ1-1; 7 nucleotides align to TRBD1. Germline-derived CDR1 and CDR2 are MNHEY and SMNVEV (reference sequence). J gave up 3 bases and V 5 bases, and 24 bases lay outside the gene matches. The CDR3 runs to 20 residues. This CDR3 is CASSPRRLLGRGREDTEAFF. In DNA form, the CDR3 reads TGTGCCAGCAGTCCTCGCCGCCTCCTGGGGAGGGGGCGCGAGGACACTGAAGCTTTCTTT.

The rearrangement links TRBV5-5 to TRBJ2-7, with 8 bases lining up with TRBD1. Germline lookup yields CDR1 SGHKS and CDR2 YYEKEE (reference sequence). J gave up 4 bases and V 3 bases, and 6 bases lay outside the gene matches. The CDR3 extends over 14 amino acids. The CDR3 loop is CASSYHDRGYEQYV. DNA for the CDR3: TGTGCCAGCAGCTACCATGACAGGGGTTACGAGCAGTACGTC.

This chain joins TRBV6-2 or TRBV6-3 and TRBJ2-7; 11 nucleotides match TRBD2. From germline, CDR1 is MNHEY and CDR2 SVGEGT. The J segment lost 4 bases and the V segment lost 7 bases, leaving 6 bases of the junction unmatched. This CDR3 is 14 amino acids long. The CDR3 sequence: CASTAGLAEYEQYV. The DNA of the CDR3 is TGTGCCAGCACCGCGGGACTAGCGGAATACGAGCAGTACGTC.